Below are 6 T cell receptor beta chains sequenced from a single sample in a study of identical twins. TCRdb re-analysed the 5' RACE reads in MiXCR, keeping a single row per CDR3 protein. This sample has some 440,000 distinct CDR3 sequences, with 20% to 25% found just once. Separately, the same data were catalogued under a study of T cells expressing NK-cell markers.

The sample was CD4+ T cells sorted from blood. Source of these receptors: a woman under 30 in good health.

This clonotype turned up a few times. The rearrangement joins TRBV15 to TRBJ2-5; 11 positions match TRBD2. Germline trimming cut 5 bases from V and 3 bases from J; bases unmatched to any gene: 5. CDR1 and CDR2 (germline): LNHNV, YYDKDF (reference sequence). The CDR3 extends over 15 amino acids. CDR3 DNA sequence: TGTGCCACCAGCCGTCCGGGACTAGCGGAAGAGACCCAGTACTTC. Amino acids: CATSRPGLAEETQYF.

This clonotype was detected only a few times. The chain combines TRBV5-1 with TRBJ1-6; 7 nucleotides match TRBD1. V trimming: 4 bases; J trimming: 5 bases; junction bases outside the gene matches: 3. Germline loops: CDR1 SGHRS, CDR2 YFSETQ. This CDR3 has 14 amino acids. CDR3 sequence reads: CASSPGQNNSPLHF. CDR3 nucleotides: TGCGCCAGCAGCCCGGGACAGAATAATTCACCCCTCCACTTT.

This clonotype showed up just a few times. As DNA, the CDR3 is TGTGCCAGCAGCCAATTTCGCGGGGATGAGCAGTTCTTC. This translates into CASSQFRGDEQFF. The rearrangement links TRBV3-1 to TRBJ2-1, with a tentative D call TRBD2 (6 bases). The V gene lost 2 bases and the J gene lost 8 bases, with 10 bases spanning the gap. Germline CDR1 is LGHDT and CDR2 is YNNKEL (reference sequence). This CDR3 spans 13 amino acids.

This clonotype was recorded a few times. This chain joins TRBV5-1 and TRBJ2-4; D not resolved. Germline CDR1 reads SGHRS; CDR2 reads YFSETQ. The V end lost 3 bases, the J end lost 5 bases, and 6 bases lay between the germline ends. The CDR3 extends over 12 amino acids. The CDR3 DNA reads TGCGCCAGCAGCTCACAACAAAACATTCAGTACTTC. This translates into CASSSQQNIQYF. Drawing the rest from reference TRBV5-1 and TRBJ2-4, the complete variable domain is KAGVTQTPRYLIKTRGQQVTLSCSPISGHRSVSWYQQTPGQGLQFLFEYFSETQRNKGNFPGRFSGRQFSNSRSEMNVSTLELGDSALYLCASSSQQNIQYFGAGTRLSVL.

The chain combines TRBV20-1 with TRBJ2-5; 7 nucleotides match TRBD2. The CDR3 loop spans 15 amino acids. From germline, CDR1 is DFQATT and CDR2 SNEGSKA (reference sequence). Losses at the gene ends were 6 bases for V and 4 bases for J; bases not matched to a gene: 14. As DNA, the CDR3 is TGCAGTGCAACCCTATGGCGGGAGTCTTTAGAGACCCAGTACTTC. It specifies CSATLWRESLETQYF.

The CDR3 DNA is TGTGCCAGCAGTAGGACAGGGGCAGGAGGTGGGGCCAACGTCCTGACTTTC. Its protein product is CASSRTGAGGGANVLTF. V and J are TRBV6-1 and TRBJ2-6; 9 bases fit TRBD1. The CDR3 has 17 amino acids. Germline assignment: CDR1 MNHNS and CDR2 SASEGT. Unmatched junction bases numbered 8, after V lost 5 bases and J lost 3 bases.